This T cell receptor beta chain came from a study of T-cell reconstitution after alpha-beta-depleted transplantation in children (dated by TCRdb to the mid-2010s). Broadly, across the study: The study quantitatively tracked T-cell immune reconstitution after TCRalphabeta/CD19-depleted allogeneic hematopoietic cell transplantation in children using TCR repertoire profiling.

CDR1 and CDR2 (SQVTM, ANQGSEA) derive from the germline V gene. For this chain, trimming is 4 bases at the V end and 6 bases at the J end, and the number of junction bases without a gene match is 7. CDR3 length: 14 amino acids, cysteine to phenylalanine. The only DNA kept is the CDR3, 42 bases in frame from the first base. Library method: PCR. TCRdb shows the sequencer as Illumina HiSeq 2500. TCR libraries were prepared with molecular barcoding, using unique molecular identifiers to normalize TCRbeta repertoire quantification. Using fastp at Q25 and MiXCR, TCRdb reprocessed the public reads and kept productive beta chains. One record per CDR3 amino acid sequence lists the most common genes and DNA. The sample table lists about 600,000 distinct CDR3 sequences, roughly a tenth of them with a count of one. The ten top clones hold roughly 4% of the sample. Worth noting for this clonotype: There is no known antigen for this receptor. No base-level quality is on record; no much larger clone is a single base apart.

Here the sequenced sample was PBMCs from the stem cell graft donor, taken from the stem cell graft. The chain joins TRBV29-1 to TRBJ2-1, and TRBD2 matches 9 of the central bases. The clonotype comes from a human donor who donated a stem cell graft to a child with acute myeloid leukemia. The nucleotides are TGCAGCGTTGTAGCGGGAGACAAGTCCAATGAGCAGTTCTTC. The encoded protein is CSVVAGDKSNEQFF.